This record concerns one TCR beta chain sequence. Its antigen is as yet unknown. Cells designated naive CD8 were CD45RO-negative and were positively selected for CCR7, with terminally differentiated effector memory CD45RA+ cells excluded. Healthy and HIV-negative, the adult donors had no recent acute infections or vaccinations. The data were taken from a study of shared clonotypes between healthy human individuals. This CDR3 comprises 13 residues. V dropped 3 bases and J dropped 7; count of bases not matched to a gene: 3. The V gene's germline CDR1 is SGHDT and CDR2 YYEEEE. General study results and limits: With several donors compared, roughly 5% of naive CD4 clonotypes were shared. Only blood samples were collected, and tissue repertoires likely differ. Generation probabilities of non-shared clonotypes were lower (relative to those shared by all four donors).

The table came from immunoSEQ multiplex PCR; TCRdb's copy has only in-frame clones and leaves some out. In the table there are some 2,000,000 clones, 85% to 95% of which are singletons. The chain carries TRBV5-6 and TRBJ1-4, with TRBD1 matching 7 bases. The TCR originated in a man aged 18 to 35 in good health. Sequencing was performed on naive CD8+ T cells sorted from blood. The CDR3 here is CASSWGQPEKLFF. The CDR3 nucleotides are TGTGCCAGCAGCTGGGGACAGCCTGAAAAACTGTTTTTT.